These T cell receptor beta chains were read from a single sample in a study of blood T cells in healthy people across ages. TCRdb reprocessed the 5' RACE reads via MiXCR and lists one record per CDR3 protein. In the table there are about 900,000 distinct CDR3 sequences, 48% of which are singletons. Sequencing was performed on blood. These receptor sequences come from a man younger than 45 in good health. Both conserved end residues are part of each CDR3. The order of the fields is V gene, J gene, clone size, D gene, CDR3 DNA, CDR3 protein. The D gene is left open where the match is weak. Not every row has a clone size; where given, it reads once, few, many or a size class.

TRBV4-1	TRBJ2-7	NA	NA	TGCGCCAGCAGCCAAACTTCCATCTACTACGAGCAGTACTTC	CASSQTSIYYEQYF
TRBV6-4	TRBJ1-6	NA	NA	TGTGCCAGCAGTGACCGGGCAGGGATGCGTTCACCCCTCCACTTT	CASSDRAGMRSPLHF
TRBV29-1	TRBJ1-2	few	NA	TGCAGCGTTGGGCATGCGGGGGCTACTAGCTACACCTTC	CSVGHAGATSYTF
TRBV6-1	TRBJ1-5	NA	NA	TGTGCCAGCACCCTGGCAGGGAATAGCAATCAGCCCCAGCATTTT	CASTLAGNSNQPQHF
TRBV4-3	TRBJ2-1	NA	TRBD2	TGCGCCAACAGCCGAGAGCGGGACTCCCACTACAATGAGCAGTTCTTC	CANSRERDSHYNEQFF
TRBV12-3/TRBV12-4	TRBJ1-1	few	NA	TGTGCCAGCAGTTTAGGACAGTATAACACTGAAGCTTTCTTT	CASSLGQYNTEAFF
TRBV12-3/TRBV12-4	TRBJ2-1	NA	NA	TGTGCCAGCACCCGAGGGGTAGGGAGTATCAATGAGCAGTTCTTC	CASTRGVGSINEQFF
TRBV6-2/TRBV6-3	TRBJ1-1	NA	NA	TGTGCCAGCAGTGACCAGGACAAGTACACTGAAGCTTTCTTT	CASSDQDKYTEAFF
TRBV6-2/TRBV6-3	TRBJ2-2	NA	TRBD2	TGTGCCAGCAGTTGGACTAGCCCCACCGGGGAGCTGTTTTTT	CASSWTSPTGELFF
TRBV5-1	TRBJ2-1	NA	TRBD2	TGCGCCAGCAGCTTGGTGTCTAGCGGGGGCCGCCCTGAGCAGTTCTTC	CASSLVSSGGRPEQFF
TRBV12-3/TRBV12-4	TRBJ2-5	NA	NA	TGTGCCAGCGGGCGACTACCTCAAGAGACCCAGTACTTC	CASGRLPQETQYF
TRBV20-1	TRBJ2-1	NA	TRBD1	TGCAGTGCCACCGGGACAGGGGCATTTTCCTACAATGAGCAGTTCTTC	CSATGTGAFSYNEQFF
TRBV3-1	TRBJ2-3	NA	TRBD2	TGTGCCAGCAGCCAACTAGCGGGGGGGCGCGCAGATACGCAGTATTTT	CASSQLAGGRADTQYF
TRBV10-3	TRBJ2-3	many	NA	TGTGCCATCAGTGAGTCTTTAGCGGCAGATACGCAGTATTTT	CAISESLAADTQYF
TRBV4-1	TRBJ2-3	NA	NA	TGCGCCAGCAGCCAAGTGGGTACGGCAGATACGCAGTATTTT	CASSQVGTADTQYF
TRBV28	TRBJ2-5	NA	TRBD2	TGTGCCAGCAGTTCTCGCGTAATAACTAGCGGGGACCAAGAGACCCAGTACTTC	CASSSRVITSGDQETQYF
TRBV12-3/TRBV12-4	TRBJ1-2	few	NA	TGTGCCAGCTGGTCGGGACAAACTTTTTATGGCTACACCTTC	CASWSGQTFYGYTF
TRBV6-5	TRBJ2-4	NA	NA	TGTGCCAGCAGCCAGCCCAGGGATGCCGCCTACGGGCAGTACTTC	CASSQPRDAAYGQYF
TRBV6-5	TRBJ2-5	NA	TRBD2	TGTGCCAGCTCGGATAGCGGGAGGCAAGGGGAGACCCAGTACTTC	CASSDSGRQGETQYF
TRBV5-1	TRBJ2-3	NA	NA	TGCGCCAGCAGCCCAGGGGGGGGTCCACACACAGATACGCAGTATTTT	CASSPGGGPHTDTQYF
TRBV24-1	TRBJ2-3	NA	NA	TGTGCCACCAGTGATTTTCAGCTAGGGGATACGCAGTATTTT	CATSDFQLGDTQYF
TRBV20-1	TRBJ2-7	many	NA	TGCAGTGCTGATGGGGGTAGCTCCTACGAGCAGTACTTC	CSADGGSSYEQYF
TRBV6-5	TRBJ2-2	NA	NA	TGTGCCAGCAGTTCACAGTCGACCGGGGAGCTGTTTTTT	CASSSQSTGELFF
TRBV4-2	TRBJ2-1	NA	TRBD2	TGTGCCAGCAGCCAAGAGTTAAGGGCGGGGGGGAACAATGAGCAGTTCTTC	CASSQELRAGGNNEQFF
TRBV15	TRBJ1-6	NA	NA	TGTGCCACCAGCAGAGAAGGGGGGGGTTCACCCCTCCACTTT	CATSREGGGSPLHF
TRBV7-9	TRBJ1-6	NA	NA	TGTGCCAGCAGCTTAGCAGGGGAAGAAGGGAGCTCCTATAATTCACCCCTCCCCTTT	CASSLAGEEGSSYNSPLPF